Listed below are T cell receptor beta chains from one sample, sequenced in a study of T-cell reconstitution after alpha-beta-depleted transplantation in children. Using its own MiXCR run on the PCR reads, TCRdb lists one record per CDR3 protein. The data show a few hundred thousand distinct CDR3 sequences, 25% to 30% seen once. This specimen was PBMCs, taken before TCRalphabeta/CD19-depleted stem cell transplant. The receptors originated from a boy younger than two with Wiskott-Aldrich syndrome, due to receive a stem cell transplant. Both conserved end residues are part of each CDR3. The D gene is left open where the match is weak. Size values are once, few and many counts, or a class for expanded clones, and some rows have none.

d_gene | j_gene | abundance | v_gene | CDR3aa | CDR3nt
- | TRBJ2-1 | - | TRBV24-1 | CATSDLRQKEQFF | TGTGCCACCAGTGATCTACGACAAAAAGAGCAGTTCTTC
- | TRBJ2-1 | many | TRBV5-5 | CASSRVREEQFF | TGTGCCAGCAGCCGAGTGAGGGAAGAGCAGTTCTTC
TRBD1 | TRBJ1-2 | - | TRBV29-1 | CSVEETGKGGYTF | TGCAGCGTTGAAGAGACAGGGAAGGGCGGCTACACCTTC
TRBD1 | TRBJ1-6 | - | TRBV12-3/TRBV12-4 | CASSSRGGLYNSPLHF | TGTGCCAGCAGTTCACGAGGGGGCCTTTATAATTCACCCCTCCACTTT
TRBD2 | TRBJ2-5 | - | TRBV28 | CASSLGVGSGRIRETQYF | TGTGCCAGCAGTTTGGGGGTTGGGAGCGGGAGAATCCGGGAGACCCAGTACTTC
- | TRBJ1-6 | - | TRBV12-3/TRBV12-4 | CASSPQGTYNSPLHF | TGTGCCAGCAGTCCTCAGGGCACCTATAATTCACCCCTCCACTTT
- | TRBJ1-2 | few | TRBV9 | CASSVVGSGYTF | TGTGCCAGCAGCGTAGTCGGCTCTGGCTACACCTTC
- | TRBJ2-6 | - | TRBV12-3/TRBV12-4 | CASSLIGVLTF | TGTGCCAGCAGCCTAATAGGCGTCCTGACTTTC
TRBD2 | TRBJ2-3 | few | TRBV20-1 | CSASPAGGPSIDTQYF | TGCAGTGCTAGCCCAGCGGGAGGGCCCTCTATAGATACGCAGTATTTT
- | TRBJ2-7 | - | TRBV28 | CASSSEDVRHYEQYF | TGTGCCAGCAGTTCTGAGGACGTAAGGCACTACGAGCAGTACTTC
TRBD1 | TRBJ2-1 | - | TRBV15 | CATSREGQGVNEQFF | TGTGCCACCAGCAGAGAGGGACAGGGTGTCAATGAGCAGTTCTTC
- | TRBJ2-7 | few | TRBV5-1 | CASSFFMGGYEQYF | TGCGCCAGCAGCTTCTTCATGGGGGGATACGAGCAGTACTTC
TRBD1 | TRBJ1-5 | - | TRBV12-3/TRBV12-4 | CASSFQGAYSQPQHF | TGTGCCAGCAGTTTTCAGGGGGCGTATAGTCAGCCCCAGCATTTT
TRBD2 | TRBJ2-1 | few | TRBV5-1 | CASSLAPSGGNNEQFF | TGCGCCAGCAGCTTGGCCCCCAGCGGGGGGAACAATGAGCAGTTCTTC
TRBD1 | TRBJ2-7 | few | TRBV28 | CASINRDRTYEQYF | TGTGCCAGCATAAACCGGGACAGGACCTACGAGCAGTACTTC
- | TRBJ2-3 | - | TRBV5-1 | CASSLVPRAADTQYF | TGCGCCAGCAGCTTGGTTCCGAGGGCAGCAGATACGCAGTATTTT
- | TRBJ2-1 | - | TRBV24-1 | CATSDSRTPVDNEQFF | TGTGCCACCAGTGATTCTAGGACACCCGTGGATAATGAGCAGTTCTTC
- | TRBJ1-1 | many | TRBV7-9 | CASSRTVNTEAFF | TGTGCCAGCAGCCGGACAGTGAACACTGAAGCTTTCTTT
- | TRBJ2-7 | - | TRBV18 | CASSRIGGAGSYEQYF | TGTGCCAGCTCGCGGATAGGTGGGGCAGGGAGCTACGAGCAGTACTTC
TRBD1 | TRBJ2-7 | few | TRBV6-6 | CASSATGYEQYF | TGTGCCAGCAGTGCGACAGGGTACGAGCAGTACTTC
- | TRBJ1-5 | - | TRBV5-5 | CASSLVGLLNQPQHF | TGTGCCAGCAGCTTGGTAGGCCTGCTTAATCAGCCCCAGCATTTT
TRBD1 | TRBJ1-5 | few | TRBV19 | CASSISRQGVGNQPQHF | TGTGCCAGTAGTATCTCTCGACAGGGCGTGGGCAATCAGCCCCAGCATTTT
- | TRBJ2-5 | many | TRBV20-1 | CSARVVVGGETQYF | TGCAGTGCTAGAGTAGTGGTTGGGGGAGAGACCCAGTACTTC
- | TRBJ2-1 | - | TRBV27 | CASSRTLGNEQFF | TGTGCCAGCAGTCGGACCCTGGGGAATGAGCAGTTCTTC